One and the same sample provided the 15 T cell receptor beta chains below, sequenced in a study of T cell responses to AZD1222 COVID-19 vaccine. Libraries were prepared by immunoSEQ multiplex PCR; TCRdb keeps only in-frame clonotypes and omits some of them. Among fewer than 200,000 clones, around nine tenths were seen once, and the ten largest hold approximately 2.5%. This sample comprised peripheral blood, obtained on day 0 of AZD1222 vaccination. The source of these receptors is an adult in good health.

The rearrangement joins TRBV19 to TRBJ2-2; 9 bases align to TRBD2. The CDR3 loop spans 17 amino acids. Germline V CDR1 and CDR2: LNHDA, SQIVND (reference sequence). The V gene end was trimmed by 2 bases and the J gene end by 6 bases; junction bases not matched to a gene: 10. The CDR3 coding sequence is TGTGCCAGTAGTATATTCGGCGGGAGGGCCAGGGCCGGGGAGCTGTTTTTT. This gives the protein CASSIFGGRARAGELFF.

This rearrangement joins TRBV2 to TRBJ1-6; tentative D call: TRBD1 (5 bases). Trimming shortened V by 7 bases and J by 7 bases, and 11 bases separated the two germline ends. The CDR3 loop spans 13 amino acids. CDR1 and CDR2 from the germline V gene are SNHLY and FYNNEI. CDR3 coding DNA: TGTGCCAGCACCGGCCAGGGAAATTCACCCCTCCACTTT. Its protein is CASTGQGNSPLHF. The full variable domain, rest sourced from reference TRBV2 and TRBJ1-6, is EPEVTQTPSHQVTQMGQEVILRCVPISNHLYFYWYRQILGQKVEFLVSFYNNEISEKSEIFDDQFSVERPDGSNFTLKIRSTKLEDSAMYFCASTGQGNSPLHFGNGTRLTVT.

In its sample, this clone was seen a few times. The CDR3 bases are TGTGCCTGGAGTGTACGTGGGGGACTCTCTGGAAACACCATATATTTT. Its protein is CAWSVRGGLSGNTIYF. The genes are TRBV30 and TRBJ1-3; possibly TRBD1 for D (5 bases). V lost 0 bases to trimming and J lost 0 bases, with 12 bases between them. The CDR3 contains 16 residues. Germline lookup yields CDR1 GTSNPN and CDR2 SVGIG (reference sequence). Complete variable domain (other parts from reference TRBV30 and TRBJ1-3): SQTIHQWPATLVQPVGSPLSLECTVEGTSNPNLYWYRQAAGRGLQLLFYSVGIGQISSEVPQNLSASRPQDRQFILSSKKLLLSDSGFYLCAWSVRGGLSGNTIYFGEGSWLTVV.

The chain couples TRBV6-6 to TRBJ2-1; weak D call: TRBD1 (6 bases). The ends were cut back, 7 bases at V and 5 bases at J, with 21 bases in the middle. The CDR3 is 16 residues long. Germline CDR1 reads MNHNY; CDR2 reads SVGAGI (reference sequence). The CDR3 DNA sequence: TGTGCCAGCACCCCCGCCAGGGGTCGAACCGACAATGAGCAGTTCTTC. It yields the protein CASTPARGRTDNEQFF.

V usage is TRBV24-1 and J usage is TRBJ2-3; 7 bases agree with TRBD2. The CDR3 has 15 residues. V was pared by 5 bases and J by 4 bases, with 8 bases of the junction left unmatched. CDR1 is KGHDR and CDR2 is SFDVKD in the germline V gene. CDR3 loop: CATSGGLGVADTQYF. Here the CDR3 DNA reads TGTGCCACCAGTGGAGGACTAGGAGTAGCAGATACGCAGTATTTT.

DNA for the CDR3: TGTGCCAGCAGCCCCCTAGCGGGAGCCTACAATGAGCAGTTCTTC. It specifies CASSPLAGAYNEQFF. V is TRBV3-1 (or the pseudogene TRBV3-2) and J is TRBJ2-1, with 10 nucleotides matching TRBD2. Germline CDR1 reads LGHDT; CDR2 reads YNNKEL (reference sequence). Trimming cost V 4 bases and J 2 bases; bases outside gene matches: 2. CDR3 size: 15 residues.

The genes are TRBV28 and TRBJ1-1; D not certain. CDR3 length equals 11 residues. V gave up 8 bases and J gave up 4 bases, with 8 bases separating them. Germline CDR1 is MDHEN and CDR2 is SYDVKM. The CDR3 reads CASDKGTEAFF. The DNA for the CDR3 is TGTGCCAGCGACAAGGGCACTGAAGCTTTCTTT.

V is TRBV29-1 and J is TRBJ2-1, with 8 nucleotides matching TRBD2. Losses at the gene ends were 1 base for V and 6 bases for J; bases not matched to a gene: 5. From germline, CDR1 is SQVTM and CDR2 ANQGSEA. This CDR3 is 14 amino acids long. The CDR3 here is CSVEASGGPNEQFF. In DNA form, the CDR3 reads TGCAGCGTTGAAGCTTCGGGAGGGCCCAATGAGCAGTTCTTC.

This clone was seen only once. The CDR3 nucleotides read TGTGCCATCAGTGATGAGCGCACAGATACGCAGTATTTT. Amino acid sequence: CAISDERTDTQYF. V gene TRBV10-3 combines with J gene TRBJ2-3; D gene ambiguous. Germline CDR1 is ENHRY and CDR2 is SYGVKD. The CDR3 spans 13 residues. Trimming took 3 bases from V and 1 from J, leaving 5 bases between them.

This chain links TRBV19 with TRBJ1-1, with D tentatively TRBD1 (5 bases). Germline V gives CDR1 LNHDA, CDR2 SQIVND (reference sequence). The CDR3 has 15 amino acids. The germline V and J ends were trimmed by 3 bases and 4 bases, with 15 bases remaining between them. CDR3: CASSMKDSEGTEAFF. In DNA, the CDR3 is TGTGCCAGTAGTATGAAAGACAGCGAGGGCACTGAAGCTTTCTTT. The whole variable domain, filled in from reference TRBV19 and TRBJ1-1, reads DGGITQSPKYLFRKEGQNVTLSCEQNLNHDAMYWYRQDPGQGLRLIYYSQIVNDFQKGDIAEGYSVSREKKESFPLTVTSAQKNPTAFYLCASSMKDSEGTEAFFGQGTRLTVV.

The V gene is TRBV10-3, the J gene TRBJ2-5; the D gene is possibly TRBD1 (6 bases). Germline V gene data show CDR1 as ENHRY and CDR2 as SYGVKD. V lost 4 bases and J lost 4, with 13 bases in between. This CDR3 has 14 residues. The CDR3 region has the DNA TGTGCCATCAGTGGGTCAGGGGCGGGAGAGACCCAGTACTTC. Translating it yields CAISGSGAGETQYF.

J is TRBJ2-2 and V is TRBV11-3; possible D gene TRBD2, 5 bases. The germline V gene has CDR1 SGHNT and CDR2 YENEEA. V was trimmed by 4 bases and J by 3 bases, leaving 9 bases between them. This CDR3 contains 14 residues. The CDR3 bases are TGTGCCAGCAGCTCCGAGCGGCACACCGGGGAGCTGTTTTTT. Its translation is CASSSERHTGELFF.

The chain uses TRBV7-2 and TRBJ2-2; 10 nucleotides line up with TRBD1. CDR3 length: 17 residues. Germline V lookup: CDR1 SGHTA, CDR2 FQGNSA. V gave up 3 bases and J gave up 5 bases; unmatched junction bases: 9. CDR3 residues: CASSLGWGQGRTGELFF. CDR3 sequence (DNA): TGTGCCAGCAGCTTGGGTTGGGGACAGGGGAGGACCGGGGAGCTGTTTTTT.

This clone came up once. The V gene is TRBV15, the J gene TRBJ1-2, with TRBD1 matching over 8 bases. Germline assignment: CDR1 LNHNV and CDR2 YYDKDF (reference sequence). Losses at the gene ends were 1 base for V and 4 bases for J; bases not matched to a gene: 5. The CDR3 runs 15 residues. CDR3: CATSRGTGTGYGYTF. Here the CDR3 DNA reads TGTGCCACCAGCAGAGGGACAGGGACGGGCTATGGCTACACCTTC.

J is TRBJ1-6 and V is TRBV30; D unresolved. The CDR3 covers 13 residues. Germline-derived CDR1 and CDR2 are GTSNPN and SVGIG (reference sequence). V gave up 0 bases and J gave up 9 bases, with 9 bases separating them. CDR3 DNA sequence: TGTGCCTGGAGTGTACGTGGTACTTCACCCCTCCACTTT. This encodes CAWSVRGTSPLHF.